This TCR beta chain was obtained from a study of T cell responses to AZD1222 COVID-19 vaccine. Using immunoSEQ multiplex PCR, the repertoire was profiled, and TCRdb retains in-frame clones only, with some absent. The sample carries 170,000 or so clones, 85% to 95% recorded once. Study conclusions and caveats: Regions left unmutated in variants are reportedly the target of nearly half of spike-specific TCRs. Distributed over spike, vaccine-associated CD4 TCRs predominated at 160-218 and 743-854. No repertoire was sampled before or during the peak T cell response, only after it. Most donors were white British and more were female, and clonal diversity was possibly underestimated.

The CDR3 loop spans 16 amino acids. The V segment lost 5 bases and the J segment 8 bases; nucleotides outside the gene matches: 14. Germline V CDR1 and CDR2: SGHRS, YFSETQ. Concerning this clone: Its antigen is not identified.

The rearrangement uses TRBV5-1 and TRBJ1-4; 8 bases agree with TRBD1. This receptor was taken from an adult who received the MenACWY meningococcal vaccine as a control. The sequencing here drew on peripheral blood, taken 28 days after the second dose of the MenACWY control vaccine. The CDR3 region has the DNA TGCGCCAGCAGTAGGGCAGGGGGCGAGTTTAACGAAAAACTGTTTTTT. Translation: CASSRAGGEFNEKLFF.